This T cell receptor (beta chain) comes out of a study of metastatic and nonmetastatic thyroid tumors. This clone was observed at least ten times. Thyroid surgery had not been preceded by any treatment in any patient. TCRdb re-clonotyped the PCR reads via MiXCR. The sample holds 30,000 to 45,000 clones; 20% to 30% are singletons and the top ten take 9.6%. Sequencing was carried out using blood. The TCR sequence derives from a female donor with papillary thyroid cancer or a benign thyroid nodule (not recorded which). Some clones in this sample may be carry-over from other donors' samples.

The CDR3 coding sequence is TGTGCCAGCAGCCCCTACCCAGATACGCAGTATTTT. Translating it yields CASSPYPDTQYF. This chain connects TRBV7-8 to TRBJ2-3; D unclear. Germline-derived CDR1 and CDR2 are SGHVS and FQNEAQ. This CDR3 has 12 residues. Trimming left V 5 bases short and J 4 bases short, with 7 bases between. Looking up the rest from reference TRBV7-8 and TRBJ2-3 gives the full variable domain: GAGVSQSPRYKVAKRGQDVALRCDPISGHVSLFWYQQALGQGPEFLTYFQNEAQLDKSGLPSDRFFAERPEGSVSTLKIQRTQQEDSAVYLCASSPYPDTQYFGPGTRLTVL.